The 22 T cell receptor beta chains presented below share a single source sample, sequenced in a study (dated by TCRdb to 2013 to 2016). Preparation of the library involved 5' RACE. The listed sequencing device is Illumina MiSeq. TCRdb's own reprocessing of the public reads used fastp at Q25 and MiXCR and kept productive beta chains. All rows with the same CDR3 protein become a single entry with the most common DNA and genes. Present in this sample are about 57,000 distinct CDR3 sequences, around 26% of which were seen just once. 2.5% to 3.5% of the sample is taken by the ten largest. Sequences were obtained from tumor-infiltrating memory CD4+ T cells sorted from the breast tumor. Read against the paper, the sample's cell subset or site label means: memory CD4+ T cells, CD4+CD45RO+CD25-. The receptors derive from a female donor with breast cancer.

This clonotype was seen a few times. The chain joins TRBV4-3 to TRBJ1-2, with TRBD1 identical over 7 bases. The CDR3 loop spans 15 amino acids. From germline, CDR1 is LGHNA and CDR2 YSLEER. V was pared by 7 bases and J by 0 bases, with 8 bases of the junction left unmatched. CDR3 residues: CASTPTDRANYGYTF. For the CDR3, the DNA is TGCGCCAGCACTCCTACCGACAGGGCTAACTATGGCTACACCTTC.

The gene calls are TRBV20-1 and TRBJ1-3, with 7 bases fitting TRBD1. The CDR3 is 16 amino acids. J was trimmed by 0 bases and V by 5 bases; bases with no gene match: 10. Germline V gene sequence: CDR1 DFQATT, CDR2 SNEGSKA (reference sequence). The CDR3 region is CSAPRADRISGNTIYF. In nucleotides, the CDR3 is TGCAGTGCTCCGCGAGCGGACAGGATCTCTGGAAACACCATATATTTT.

This clonotype has more than one count but fewer than ten. This rearrangement joins TRBV24-1 to TRBJ2-5; 7 positions agree with TRBD1. The J segment lost 3 bases and the V segment lost 11 bases, leaving 20 bases of the junction unmatched. The CDR3 is 17 residues long. Germline V CDR1 and CDR2: KGHDR, SFDVKD. The CDR3 DNA reads TGTGCCATCCATTGGACAGGTAGGGCCCCACTTGAAGAGACCCAGTACTTC. Amino acids: CAIHWTGRAPLEETQYF.

This clonotype showed up just a few times. J is TRBJ1-6 and V is TRBV7-9; possible D gene TRBD1, 5 bases. Germline V lookup: CDR1 SEHNR, CDR2 FQNEAQ (reference sequence). The CDR3 is made up of 15 amino acids. The ends were cut back, 5 bases at V and 0 bases at J, with 8 bases in the middle. The CDR3 region has the DNA TGTGCCAGCAGCCCAGGGAGCTCCTATAATTCACCCCTCCACTTT. Translating it yields CASSPGSSYNSPLHF.

The chain combines TRBV9 with TRBJ2-1, with TRBD2 as a possible D gene (5 bases). The V end was cut by 2 bases, the J end by 6 bases, with 15 bases between. In germline, CDR1 is SGDLS, CDR2 YYNGEE. CDR3 length equals 15 residues. For the CDR3, the DNA is TGTGCCAGCAGCGTTGACCCGGGAACCGCCAATGAGCAGTTCTTC. It is translated as CASSVDPGTANEQFF. Based on the CDR3 plus reference TRBV9 and TRBJ2-1, the full variable domain is DSGVTQTPKHLITATGQRVTLRCSPRSGDLSVYWYQQSLDQGLQFLIQYYNGEERAKGNILERFSAQQFPDLHSELNLSSLELGDSALYFCASSVDPGTANEQFFGPGTRLTVL.

This chain connects TRBV6-6 to TRBJ1-4, with D unresolved. The V gene lost 0 bases and the J gene lost 8 bases, with 4 bases spanning the gap. Germline lookup yields CDR1 MNHNY and CDR2 SVGAGI (reference sequence). This CDR3 is built from 12 residues. CDR3 bases: TGTGCCAGCAGTTACTCCGAGGAAAAACTGTTTTTT. Amino acid sequence: CASSYSEEKLFF.

This clonotype was observed a few times. The chain employs TRBV24-1 and TRBJ2-2; possibly TRBD2 for D (5 bases). V lost 4 bases and J lost 4, with 12 bases in between. This CDR3 has 15 residues. Germline CDR1 KGHDR, CDR2 SFDVKD. In nucleotides, the CDR3 is TGTGCCACCAGTGACCCAGGTCGGGGCACCGGGGAGCTGTTTTTT. Protein sequence: CATSDPGRGTGELFF.

This chain connects TRBV20-1 to TRBJ1-5; D gene uncertain. CDR1 is DFQATT, CDR2 SNEGSKA, per germline (reference sequence). This CDR3 is built from 13 residues. V dropped 1 base and J dropped 4 bases, with 8 bases sitting between them. CDR3 coding DNA: TGCAGTGCTAGAGCCGGTATAAATCAGCCCCAGCATTTT. The encoded protein is CSARAGINQPQHF.

This clonotype appeared once. At one end the junction does not follow the germline gene, possibly because of a read error. The rearrangement links TRBV7-2 to TRBJ2-3; D might be TRBD2 (6 bases). This CDR3 is 15 amino acids long. Per germline, CDR1 SGHTA and CDR2 FQGNSA. The CDR3: CASSLGGEGTDTQYF. The CDR3 nucleotides are TGTGCCAGCAGCTTAGGGGGGGAAGGCACAGATACGCAGTACTTT.

This clonotype was counted between two and nine times. V usage is TRBV4-3 and J usage is TRBJ1-6; perhaps TRBD1 as D (6 bases). The V and J ends lost 0 bases and 7 bases respectively, with 16 bases between them. The CDR3 extends over 17 amino acids. Germline lookup yields CDR1 LGHNA and CDR2 YSLEER. CDR3 DNA: TGCGCCAGCAGCCAAGAACATCTCACAGGGACCAATTCACCCCTCCACTTT. Translated, it gives CASSQEHLTGTNSPLHF.

The rearrangement links TRBV9 to TRBJ2-6, with a tentative D call TRBD1 (5 bases). The CDR3 consists of 14 residues. V lost 3 bases to trimming and J lost 3 bases, with 7 bases between them. CDR1 SGDLS and CDR2 YYNGEE come from the germline V gene. The CDR3 loop is CASSEQVGANVLTF. In nucleotides, the CDR3 is TGTGCCAGCAGCGAACAGGTTGGGGCCAACGTCCTGACTTTC.

V is TRBV29-1 and J is TRBJ2-5; 9 positions agree with TRBD1. This CDR3 region has 14 residues. V lost 7 bases and J lost 5; bases outside the gene matches: 11. Per the germline V gene, CDR1 is SQVTM and CDR2 is ANQGSEA. CDR3 sequence (DNA): TGCAGCGCCGGGGACAGGGCTCGTTCGGAGACCCAGTACTTC. Its translation is CSAGDRARSETQYF.

The chain has TRBV6-5 and TRBJ2-5, with 7 bases aligning to TRBD1. V gave up 6 bases and J gave up 4 bases; unmatched junction bases: 8. CDR3 length: 14 amino acids. Germline V gene lookup returns CDR1 MNHEY and CDR2 SVGAGI. The CDR3 here is CASRGHDRAETQYF. The CDR3 DNA reads as TGTGCCAGCAGAGGACACGACAGGGCAGAGACCCAGTACTTC.

The chain employs TRBV5-1 and TRBJ1-6, with D unclear. The CDR3 covers 15 residues. Germline V gene sequence: CDR1 SGHRS, CDR2 YFSETQ. Trimming pared 2 bases from V and 6 bases from J, leaving 12 bases between. CDR3 in DNA: TGCGCCAGCAGCTTCGGTCCAGGAGTTAATTCACCCCTCCACTTT. This sequence encodes CASSFGPGVNSPLHF.

Details on this clonotype: The CDR3 does not end in the conserved phenylalanine or tryptophan, so this is likely a read error. The genes are TRBV4-1 and TRBJ1-4; D unclear. V gave up 3 bases and J gave up 2 bases, with 7 bases separating them. CDR3 size: 14 residues. The germline V gene encodes CDR1 MGHRA and CDR2 YSYEKL. CDR3 residues: CASSQVGTNEKLFL. The CDR3 DNA sequence: TGCGCCAGCAGCCAGGTGGGGACTAATGAAAAACTGTTTCTT.

In its sample, this clonotype is medium-sized. V is TRBV6-1 and J is TRBJ1-1, with D hard to call. Germline V gives CDR1 MNHNS, CDR2 SASEGT. Trimming shortened V by 3 bases and J by 0 bases, and 5 bases separated the two germline ends. This CDR3 contains 13 residues. CDR3 DNA: TGTGCCAGCAGTGACAACCTGAACACTGAAGCTTTCTTT. It specifies CASSDNLNTEAFF.

In this sample, this clonotype turned up a few times. This chain connects TRBV6-2 or TRBV6-3 to TRBJ2-5, with 11 bases lining up with TRBD2. Germline trimming cut 6 bases from V and 5 bases from J; bases unmatched to any gene: 5. Germline CDR1 is MNHEY and CDR2 is SVGEGT. This CDR3 contains 14 residues. CDR3 sequence reads: CASRIAGGPETQYF. CDR3 sequence (DNA): TGTGCCAGCAGAATAGCGGGGGGGCCGGAGACCCAGTACTTC.

Details on this clonotype: No conserved phenylalanine or tryptophan is present at the end of the CDR3, so a read error is the likely explanation. The chain recombines TRBV5-1 with TRBJ1-1; D gene unclear. Germline assignment: CDR1 SGHRS and CDR2 YFSETQ. The CDR3 length is 15 residues. Trimming took 7 bases from V and 1 from J, leaving 17 bases between them. CDR3 bases: TGCGCCAGCGCGCGCACGCCCCAGGAGAACACTGAAGCTTTCTTG. Translation gives CASARTPQENTEAFL.

The chain has TRBV27 and TRBJ2-7; D gene ambiguous. CDR3 length: 13 amino acids. V lost 5 bases and J lost 3, with 11 bases in between. CDR1 is MNHEY and CDR2 is SMNVEV in the germline V gene (reference sequence). Here the CDR3 reads CASSLGANYEQYF. The CDR3 bases are TGTGCCAGCAGTCTCGGAGCTAACTACGAGCAGTACTTC.

As concerns this clonotype: A much larger clone lies one base from this, so it may be a read error. This likely comes from a read error, as the CDR3 has no conserved phenylalanine or tryptophan at its end. This chain uses TRBV7-3 with TRBJ2-1, with TRBD2 identical over 7 bases. There are 14 residues in the CDR3. J gave up 10 bases and V 5 bases, and 11 bases lay outside the gene matches. Germline CDR1 is SGHTA and CDR2 is FQGTGA. The CDR3 here is CASSRAGRGGEQFS. In DNA, the CDR3 is TGTGCCAGCAGCAGAGCGGGTAGGGGAGGGGAGCAGTTCTCC.

This clonotype was found a few times. This sequence joins TRBV30 and TRBJ1-2, with D hard to call. The CDR3 totals 14 residues. V lost 1 base and J lost 2, with 11 bases in between. The V gene's germline CDR1 is GTSNPN and CDR2 SVGIG (reference sequence). CDR3 nucleotide sequence: TGTGCCTGGAGTGGTGCACAGACGAACTATGGCTACACCTTC. As protein: CAWSGAQTNYGYTF.

This sequence joins TRBV6-2 or TRBV6-3 and TRBJ2-7; D is possibly TRBD1 (7 bases). This CDR3 is 15 amino acids long. Germline V CDR1 and CDR2: MNHEY, SVGEGT. V lost 6 bases, J lost 3 bases, and 18 bases lay in between. The CDR3 is CASRSSGGMIYEQYF. The CDR3, as DNA: TGTGCCAGCAGATCCTCAGGGGGGATGATCTACGAGCAGTACTTC.